These T cell receptor beta chains were read from a single sample in a study of T cells in Graves' hyperthyroidism and ophthalmopathy. TCRdb passed the multiplex PCR reads through MiXCR, listing each CDR3 protein once. Altogether 550,000 to 700,000 distinct CDR3 sequences are present, roughly 15% being singletons, with the ten largest covering approximately 4.3%. Sequencing was done on a sample of blood. Every receptor here comes from a woman in her thirties or forties with Graves' ophthalmopathy. Each CDR3 is given with its conserved first and last residue. D genes are given only for firm matches. Clone size is shown for a subset of rows, as once, few, many or a class of expanded clone.

TRBJ1-3	TRBV12-5	.	many	TGTGCTAGTGGTTTGGTAATCAGGTCCACCGGGACTGGAAACACCATATATTTT	CASGLVIRSTGTGNTIYF
TRBJ1-5	TRBV7-9	.	.	TGTGCCAGCGCTTGGGGATTTGATCAGCCCCAGCATTTT	CASAWGFDQPQHF
TRBJ2-6	TRBV20-1	.	many	TGCAGTGCTAGGAAACGCTCTGGGGCCAACGTCCTGACTTTC	CSARKRSGANVLTF
TRBJ2-7	TRBV2	.	many	TGTGCCAGAGCCCTACAGGGTGTTTCAGGCTACGAGCAGTACTTC	CARALQGVSGYEQYF
TRBJ1-2	TRBV16	TRBD1	.	TGTGCCAGCAGCCAATCAGGGGGACAGGGGCTGAATGGCTACACCTTC	CASSQSGGQGLNGYTF
TRBJ1-2	TRBV7-9	TRBD1	.	TGTGCCAGCAGCTTTAGGGACAGGGTCTATGGCTACACCTTC	CASSFRDRVYGYTF
TRBJ2-4	TRBV4-1	.	.	TGCGCCAGCAGCCAAGCCCCCTGGGGCAGGGCAAATCTAGCCAAAAACATTCAGTACTTC	CASSQAPWGRANLAKNIQYF
TRBJ2-7	TRBV2	TRBD1	many	TGTGCCAGCAGTTGGACAGGAAGCATGGACGAGCAGTACTTC	CASSWTGSMDEQYF
TRBJ2-5	TRBV12-3/TRBV12-4	.	many	TGTGCCAGCAGTTCGCCCTATGCGACTAGGGACCCAGAGACCCAGTACTTC	CASSSPYATRDPETQYF
TRBJ2-7	TRBV2	TRBD2	.	TGTGCCAGCACCCCCGGCTTCGGAGCGGGAGCTAACGAGCAGTACTTC	CASTPGFGAGANEQYF
TRBJ2-5	TRBV28	.	many	TGTGCCAGCAGTTTGATACAGGCAGAGACCCAGTACTTC	CASSLIQAETQYF
TRBJ2-1	TRBV20-1	TRBD2	many	TGCAGTGCTAGAGATGCTAGCGGGACCTACAATGAGCAGTTCTTC	CSARDASGTYNEQFF
TRBJ1-5	TRBV15	.	many	TGTGCCACCAGCAGAGATCCAATGATTAGCAATCAGCCCCAGCATTTT	CATSRDPMISNQPQHF
TRBJ2-7	TRBV28	.	few	TGTGCCAGCAAGGGAGGCCCCCGTATAGACTCCTACGAGCAGTACTTC	CASKGGPRIDSYEQYF
TRBJ2-5	TRBV10-1	TRBD2	many	TGCGCCAGCGAGACTAGCGGGAGAAATGAGACCCAGTACTTC	CASETSGRNETQYF
TRBJ2-5	TRBV29-1	TRBD1	few	TGCAGCGGGGGACAGCCCCCAGAGACCCAGTACTTC	CSGGQPPETQYF
TRBJ2-4	TRBV5-5	TRBD1	.	TGTGCCCGGTTATCCAGGGGGCAGGCCAAAAACATTCAGTACTTC	CARLSRGQAKNIQYF
TRBJ2-6	TRBV18	.	.	TGTGCCAGCTTCCGCTCTGGGGCCAACGTCCTGACTTTC	CASFRSGANVLTF
TRBJ2-7	TRBV11-2	TRBD2	many	TGTGCCAGCAGCCCCCTCGCGGGAGGGCCGTTCGGGTACGAGCAGTACTTC	CASSPLAGGPFGYEQYF
TRBJ2-7	TRBV20-1	TRBD2	few	TGCAGTGCTAGCGGGAGGCCCAAGGAGCAGTACTTC	CSASGRPKEQYF
TRBJ1-1	TRBV4-3	TRBD1	.	TGCGCCAGCAGCCACCACAGGGGGCTGAACACTGAAGCTTTCTTT	CASSHHRGLNTEAFF
TRBJ2-2	TRBV28	.	many	TGTGCCAGCAGATATAGCGGAGGTGAAACCGGGGAGCTGTTTTTT	CASRYSGGETGELFF
TRBJ2-7	TRBV28	.	many	TGTGCCAGCAGCTTAGACAGTTCCTACGAGCAGTACTTC	CASSLDSSYEQYF
TRBJ1-1	TRBV12-3/TRBV12-4	TRBD1	few	TGTGCCAGCAGTTCAAGAGGGGGCGCTTGGGCTTTCTTT	CASSSRGGAWAFF
TRBJ2-7	TRBV20-1	TRBD2	.	TGCAGTGCCACACTAGCGGGAGGGCGAAACTCCTACGAGCAGTGCTTC	CSATLAGGRNSYEQCF
TRBJ1-2	TRBV12-3/TRBV12-4	TRBD1	.	TGTGCCAGCAGTGCGGGACAGCCCTCGGGCTACACCTTC	CASSAGQPSGYTF